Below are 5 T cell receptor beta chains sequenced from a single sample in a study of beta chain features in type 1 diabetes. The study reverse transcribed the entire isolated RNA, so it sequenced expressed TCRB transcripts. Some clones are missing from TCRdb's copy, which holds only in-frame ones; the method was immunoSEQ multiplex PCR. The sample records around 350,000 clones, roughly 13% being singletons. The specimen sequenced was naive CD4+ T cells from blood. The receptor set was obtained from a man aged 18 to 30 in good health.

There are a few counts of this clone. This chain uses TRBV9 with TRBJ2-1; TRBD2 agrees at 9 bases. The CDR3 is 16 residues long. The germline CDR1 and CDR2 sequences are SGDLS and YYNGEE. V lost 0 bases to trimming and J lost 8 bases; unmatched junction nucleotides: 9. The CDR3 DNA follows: TGTGCCAGCAGCGTAGCCCCGGCGGGGGGGCAATATGAGCAGTTCTTC. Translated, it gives CASSVAPAGGQYEQFF. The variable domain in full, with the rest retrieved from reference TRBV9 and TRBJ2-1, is DSGVTQTPKHLITATGQRVTLRCSPRSGDLSVYWYQQSLDQGLQFLIQYYNGEERAKGNILERFSAQQFPDLHSELNLSSLELGDSALYFCASSVAPAGGQYEQFFGPGTRLTVL.

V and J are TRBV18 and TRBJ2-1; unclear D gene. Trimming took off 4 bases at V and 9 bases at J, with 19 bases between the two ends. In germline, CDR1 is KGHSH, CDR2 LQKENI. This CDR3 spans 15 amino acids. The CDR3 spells CASSLTGTQSSEQFF. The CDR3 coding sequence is TGTGCCAGCTCACTGACTGGTACCCAGTCGAGTGAGCAGTTCTTC.

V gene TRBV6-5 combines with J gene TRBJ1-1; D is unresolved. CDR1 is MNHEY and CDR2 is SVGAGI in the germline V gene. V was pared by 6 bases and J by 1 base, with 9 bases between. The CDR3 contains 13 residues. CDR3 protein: CASRSSPNTEAFF. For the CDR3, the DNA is TGTGCCAGCAGGTCCAGTCCGAACACTGAAGCTTTCTTT.

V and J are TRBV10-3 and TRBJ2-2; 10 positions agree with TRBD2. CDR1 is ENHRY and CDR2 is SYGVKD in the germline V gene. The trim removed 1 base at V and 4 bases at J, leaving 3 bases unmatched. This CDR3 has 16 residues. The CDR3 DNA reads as TGTGCCATCAGTGAGTTGGCTAGCGGGGGCACCGGGGAGCTGTTTTTT. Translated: CAISELASGGTGELFF.

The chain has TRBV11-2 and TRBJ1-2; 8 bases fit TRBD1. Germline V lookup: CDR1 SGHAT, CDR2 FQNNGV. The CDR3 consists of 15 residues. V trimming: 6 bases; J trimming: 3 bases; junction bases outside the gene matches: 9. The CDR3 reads CASSIMTGVDYGYTF. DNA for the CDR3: TGTGCCAGCAGTATCATGACAGGGGTCGACTATGGCTACACCTTC.